This T cell receptor beta chain came from a study of blood T cell repertoires in COVID-19. Overall study: Both acute and convalescent COVID-19 samples were obtained from the United States, Italy and Spain.

Germline CDR1 reads MNHEY; CDR2 reads SVGAGI. Trimming took 7 bases from V and 1 from J, leaving 13 bases between them. CDR3 length: 15 amino acids. The method was immunoSEQ multiplex PCR; TCRdb's version includes in-frame clones alone and lacks a portion of them. The repertoire has about 130,000 clones, approximately 86% of them found once; the top ten carry 2% to 2.5%. Sequencing was done on a sample of PBMCs or T cells enriched from blood (not recorded which). The chain couples TRBV6-5 to TRBJ2-2, with D possibly being TRBD1 (5 bases). This receptor was obtained from a woman in her fifties or sixties who had recovered from COVID-19. DNA of the CDR3: TGTGCCAGCATAAGGGGTACAGGGAACACCGGGGAGCTGTTTTTT. Translation: CASIRGTGNTGELFF.